This is a list of T cell receptor beta chains from one sample in a study of early T cells in non-severe SARS-CoV-2 infection. TCRdb fed the 5' RACE reads into MiXCR, producing one record per CDR3 protein. This sample has 70,000 or so distinct CDR3 sequences, with roughly 13% found just once. Sequenced sample: whole blood. Every receptor here comes from an adult who was a healthcare worker with PCR-confirmed SARS-CoV-2 infection or an uninfected control (not recorded which). CDR3s leave out the opening cysteine and the closing phenylalanine or tryptophan. The D gene is left open where the match is weak.

>TRBJ1-5|TRBV12-3/TRBV12-4|TRBD1
ASSSYYGQGNQPQH
>TRBJ2-7|TRBV21-1|NA
ASSYEQY
>TRBJ1-1|TRBV12-3/TRBV12-4|TRBD1
ASSTRGTGTEAF
>TRBJ1-2|TRBV3-1|TRBD1
ASSPGGNDGYT
>TRBJ2-1|TRBV12-3/TRBV12-4|TRBD2
ASSLAPQRGPYNEQF
>TRBJ2-1|TRBV6-2/TRBV6-3|NA
ASSYKRSSYNEQF
>TRBJ2-3|TRBV7-3|NA
ASSPSMGRETDTQY
>TRBJ1-1|TRBV20-1|NA
SAPYGGVGTEAF
>TRBJ2-3|TRBV18|NA
ASARGQNTDTQY
>TRBJ2-1|TRBV7-2|TRBD2
ASSRWTSGGSYNEQF
>TRBJ2-1|TRBV9|NA
ASSAQTLQESEQF
>TRBJ2-2|TRBV5-6|TRBD2
ASSYNRLAGYNTGELF
>TRBJ2-7|TRBV9|TRBD2
ASSARASGTYEQY
>TRBJ1-1|TRBV16|NA
ASSQLVGAF
>TRBJ2-2|TRBV12-3/TRBV12-4|TRBD2
ASSSPGLAGGLAGELF
>TRBJ2-3|TRBV29-1|NA
SVGPTDTQY
>TRBJ1-2|TRBV30|NA
AWMDLNYGYT
>TRBJ2-3|TRBV11-2|TRBD1
ASSQGAGANTDTQY
>TRBJ1-1|TRBV20-1|TRBD1
SAFRQGRGNTEAF
>TRBJ2-3|TRBV6-5|NA
ASSYSVQSSTDTQY
>TRBJ1-1|TRBV21-1|NA
ASSYPGEAF
>TRBJ1-1|TRBV6-1|NA
ASSLPGLNTEAF
>TRBJ1-1|TRBV5-6|NA
ASSYRSTWGTEAF
>TRBJ1-2|TRBV20-1|NA
SARDQINYGYT
>TRBJ1-1|TRBV29-1|NA
SVALRLNTEAF
>TRBJ2-7|TRBV2|NA
ASTLLASSYEQY
>TRBJ2-5|TRBV15|TRBD2
ATSRDPSGGWQETQY
>TRBJ1-1|TRBV4-1|TRBD1
ASSREGDRNTEAF
>TRBJ2-5|TRBV14|TRBD2
ASRPGGVGETQY
>TRBJ2-7|TRBV9|NA
ASSPGGYEQY
>TRBJ1-2|TRBV14|NA
ASSQEDRNGYT
>TRBJ1-5|TRBV5-8|TRBD1
ASSLDMGQGLVSNQPQH
>TRBJ1-5|TRBV2|NA
ASSVVPNQPQH
>TRBJ1-1|TRBV7-2|NA
ASSSGVNTEAF
>TRBJ1-5|TRBV28|TRBD1
ASSMRDRVYQPQH
>TRBJ1-5|TRBV19|NA
ASSITDGLGNQPQH
>TRBJ2-1|TRBV20-1|TRBD2
TPGGGSNNEQF
>TRBJ1-5|TRBV28|TRBD1
ASETGTGAEGPQH
>TRBJ2-3|TRBV28|NA
ASESTDTQY
>TRBJ2-5|TRBV9|TRBD2
ASSVEKAGDPSRLTQY
>TRBJ2-2|TRBV28|TRBD1
ASSFLDRQAGELF
>TRBJ1-1|TRBV7-9|NA
ASSFTGTEAF
>TRBJ1-1|TRBV6-5|NA
ASSQGVYTEAF
>TRBJ2-3|TRBV7-9|TRBD2
ASSLRGGADTQY
>TRBJ2-2|TRBV6-2/TRBV6-3|NA
ASSYSEETGELF
>TRBJ1-5|TRBV19|NA
ASSIQSGPNQPQH
>TRBJ2-2|TRBV29-1|TRBD1
SVVDRGQAGTGELF
>TRBJ2-1|TRBV12-3/TRBV12-4|TRBD2
ASGSLAGVYNEQF
>TRBJ2-3|TRBV11-2|NA
ASSPRGAADTQY
>TRBJ2-3|TRBV20-1|NA
SASPGGMGDTQY
>TRBJ2-7|TRBV29-1|TRBD2
SGKLAGDSYEQY
>TRBJ1-2|TRBV20-1|NA
SASGGTHGYT